Following are 12 T cell receptor beta chains from one sample sequenced in a study of immune heterogeneity within non-small cell lung tumors. Template input, which was bulk tumor genomic DNA, totaled approximately 630 ng per sample. Surgeons took several biopsies per primary tumor, spaced far apart, during surgery. The study cohort was described as untreated, and its members had newly diagnosed non-small cell lung cancer. They went on to have curative surgery. Multiplex PCR amplified the TCR beta CDR3 region. Its first round ran for 10 cycles with 32 V and 13 J primers. TCRdb reanalysed the multiplex PCR reads using MiXCR and keeps one entry per CDR3 protein. The sample has roughly 2,900 distinct CDR3 sequences; roughly 27% are singletons. The sequencing input was lung tumor tissue. These receptor sequences come from a female donor with non-small cell lung cancer.

The rearrangement joins TRBV4-1 to TRBJ2-1; maybe TRBD1 (6 bases). The length of the CDR3 is 16 residues. V lost 3 bases and J lost 10, with 22 bases in between. Per germline, CDR1 MGHRA and CDR2 YSYEKL. CDR3 in DNA: TGCGCCAGCAGCCAGGGACATGTGGGTAAAAACGAAGAGCAGTTCTTC. Encoded protein: CASSQGHVGKNEEQFF.

This chain links TRBV6-1 with TRBJ2-3, with 12 positions matching TRBD1. Germline CDR1 reads MNHNS; CDR2 reads SASEGT. V shed 2 bases, J shed 2 bases, and the junction held 5 bases outside the gene matches. This CDR3 has 17 amino acids. The DNA for the CDR3 is TGTGCCAGCAGTGAATCTGGGACAGGGGGCAACACAGATACGCAGTATTTT. Protein sequence: CASSESGTGGNTDTQYF.

This clonotype is labeled medium-sized. The chain employs TRBV6-1 and TRBJ1-5; D remains unclear. The germline V and J ends were trimmed by 7 bases and 2 bases, with 6 bases remaining between them. This CDR3 has 12 amino acids. Germline CDR1 reads MNHNS; CDR2 reads SASEGT. The CDR3 DNA reads TGTGCCAGCAAGGCGGGCAATCAGCCCCAGCATTTT. As protein: CASKAGNQPQHF.

This clonotype was picked up a small number of times. The chain is built from TRBV2 and TRBJ1-2; D not resolved. This CDR3 has 18 residues. V was trimmed by 6 bases and J by 1 base, leaving 24 bases between them. The germline V gene has CDR1 SNHLY and CDR2 FYNNEI. DNA for the CDR3: TGTGCCAGCAGGGGCCCGACGGACCGACTGTCAGATAACTATGGCTACACCTTC. Its translation: CASRGPTDRLSDNYGYTF. Based on the CDR3 plus reference TRBV2 and TRBJ1-2, the full variable domain is EPEVTQTPSHQVTQMGQEVILRCVPISNHLYFYWYRQILGQKVEFLVSFYNNEISEKSEIFDDQFSVERPDGSNFTLKIRSTKLEDSAMYFCASRGPTDRLSDNYGYTFGSGTRLTVV.

The rearrangement uses TRBV27 and TRBJ2-1; no clear D gene. The V and J ends lost 6 bases and 4 bases respectively, with 10 bases between them. CDR1 and CDR2 (germline): MNHEY, SMNVEV (reference sequence). This CDR3 contains 13 residues. In DNA form, the CDR3 reads TGTGCCAGCAGGATTGACGGATACAATGAGCAGTTCTTC. Amino acids: CASRIDGYNEQFF.

This clonotype turned up a few times. The rearrangement uses TRBV15 and TRBJ1-1; no clear D gene. Between the trimmed V and J ends, which lost 0 bases and 2 bases, there was a span of 7 bases. Germline assignment: CDR1 LNHNV and CDR2 YYDKDF (reference sequence). The CDR3 loop spans 14 amino acids. This CDR3 is CATSRDNANTEAFF. The CDR3, as DNA: TGTGCCACCAGCAGAGATAACGCTAACACTGAAGCTTTCTTT.

A word on this clonotype: A much larger clone sits a single nucleotide away, making a read error possible. The chain links TRBV27 to TRBJ1-5; no firm D call. Germline CDR1 reads MNHEY; CDR2 reads SMNVEV (reference sequence). The CDR3 sequence is 17 residues long. The CDR3 sequence is CVSSLGIGMEGNQPQHF. The DNA for the CDR3 is TGTGTCAGCAGTTTAGGAATCGGGATGGAAGGCAATCAGCCCCAGCATTTT.

This clonotype showed up just a few times. V is TRBV29-1 and J is TRBJ2-5; 8 nucleotides agree with TRBD2. The CDR3 runs to 13 residues. Trimming removed 8 bases from V and 5 bases from J; junction bases left unmatched: 10. Germline V gene data show CDR1 as SQVTM and CDR2 as ANQGSEA. The CDR3 region has the DNA TGCAGCATCACGGGACTAGAGGCTGAGACCCAGTACTTC. Amino acids: CSITGLEAETQYF.

This clonotype is medium-sized by share. J is TRBJ2-3 and V is TRBV5-1, with TRBD1 matching over 9 bases. The CDR3 runs 19 residues. Trimming removed 3 bases from V and 0 bases from J; junction bases left unmatched: 14. Germline V CDR1 and CDR2: SGHRS, YFSETQ. The CDR3 DNA is TGCGCCAGCAGCTCCCTTACAGGGGGCGGCGGGAGTAGCACAGATACGCAGTATTTT. Amino acid sequence: CASSSLTGGGGSSTDTQYF.

The chain is built from TRBV7-3 and TRBJ2-2; 14 bases line up with TRBD2. This CDR3 spans 18 amino acids. The V and J ends lost 5 bases and 0 bases, in that order; junction bases with no gene match: 5. Germline CDR1 is SGHTA and CDR2 is FQGTGA. For the CDR3, the DNA is TGTGCCAGCAGCCCCCGGACTAGCGGGAGGTCGAACACCGGGGAGCTGTTTTTT. Its protein is CASSPRTSGRSNTGELFF.

The table lists this clonotype with a few counts. Here the CDR3 DNA reads TGCAGCGCGGGAGGAGGGACAGGGGATACAGATACGCAGTATTTT. This translates into CSAGGGTGDTDTQYF. The V gene is TRBV29-1, the J gene TRBJ2-3, with 10 positions matching TRBD1. The J segment lost 3 bases and the V segment lost 7 bases, leaving 10 bases of the junction unmatched. CDR1 is SQVTM and CDR2 is ANQGSEA in the germline V gene. The CDR3 covers 15 residues.

This clonotype appeared a few times. The chain has TRBV20-1 and TRBJ2-1, with 8 bases that match TRBD2. There are 14 residues in the CDR3. The ends lost 3 bases at V and 2 bases at J; junction bases unmatched: 3. Germline V gene sequence: CDR1 DFQATT, CDR2 SNEGSKA (reference sequence). CDR3 sequence (DNA): TGCAGTGCTAGCGGGAGGGCCGCCTACAATGAGCAGTTCTTC. It encodes CSASGRAAYNEQFF.